Following are 26 T cell receptor beta chains from one sample sequenced in a study of blood T cell repertoires in COVID-19. Generated by immunoSEQ multiplex PCR, the TCRdb table keeps only in-frame clones and is missing some. The sample consists of around 110,000 clones, about 83% of them appearing once. The sample taken for sequencing was PBMCs or T cells enriched from blood (not recorded which). Source of these receptors: a woman under 40 who had recovered from COVID-19.

The chain is built from TRBV5-1 and TRBJ1-3; D gene unclear. Germline V gene lookup returns CDR1 SGHRS and CDR2 YFSETQ. This CDR3 is built from 16 residues. Trimming shortened V by 0 bases and J by 0 bases, and 10 bases separated the two germline ends. The CDR3 DNA follows: TGCGCCAGCAGCTTGGAGGAGACGATCTCTGGAAACACCATATATTTT. Residues: CASSLEETISGNTIYF. Combining the CDR3 with reference TRBV5-1 and TRBJ1-3 gives the whole variable domain KAGVTQTPRYLIKTRGQQVTLSCSPISGHRSVSWYQQTPGQGLQFLFEYFSETQRNKGNFPGRFSGRQFSNSRSEMNVSTLELGDSALYLCASSLEETISGNTIYFGEGSWLTVV.

CDR3 DNA sequence: TGTGCCAGCAGTTTGCCGGGACAACTCTATGGCTACACCTTC. Protein sequence: CASSLPGQLYGYTF. The rearrangement joins TRBV27 to TRBJ1-2; D perhaps matches TRBD1 (6 bases). V shed 3 bases and J shed 4 bases, with 12 bases lying between them. CDR3 length: 14 residues. CDR1 and CDR2 from the germline V gene are MNHEY and SMNVEV (reference sequence).

This chain uses TRBV5-1 with TRBJ2-1, with D perhaps matching TRBD2 (5 bases). Between the trimmed V and J ends, which lost 4 bases and 4 bases, there was a span of 21 bases. Germline V gene data show CDR1 as SGHRS and CDR2 as YFSETQ. The CDR3 has 17 residues. DNA for the CDR3: TGCGCCAGCAGCCCTGGAAGGGCGGGCGACACTTACAATGAGCAGTTCTTC. The encoded protein is CASSPGRAGDTYNEQFF.

Here the CDR3 DNA reads TGCGCCAATCCCAGGGGTCAGGTAAAAGAGACCCAGTACTTC. Residues: CANPRGQVKETQYF. The J gene is TRBJ2-5, the V gene TRBV10-1, with TRBD1 as a possible D gene (6 bases). The CDR3 sequence is 14 residues long. The V end was cut by 10 bases, the J end by 3 bases, with 18 bases between. Germline V gene data show CDR1 as WNHNN and CDR2 as SYGVQD (reference sequence).

J is TRBJ2-7 and V is TRBV7-6; the match to TRBD1 covers 10 bases. CDR3 size: 14 residues. Trimming removed 5 bases from V and 2 bases from J; junction bases left unmatched: 3. Germline assignment: CDR1 SGHVS and CDR2 FNYEAQ. The CDR3 protein is CASSAGQGAYEQYF. The CDR3 nucleotides read TGTGCCAGCAGCGCCGGACAGGGGGCCTACGAGCAGTACTTC.

This chain uses TRBV7-2 with TRBJ1-6; no clear D. Looked up from germline, CDR1 is SGHTA and CDR2 is FQGNSA. The V and J ends lost 2 bases and 0 bases respectively, with 8 bases between them. This CDR3 is built from 16 residues. The CDR3 DNA reads as TGTGCCAGCAGCTTACAGTCTAGCTCCTATAATTCACCCCTCCACTTT. Translation gives CASSLQSSSYNSPLHF.

The rearrangement links TRBV12-3 or TRBV12-4 to TRBJ2-5; 8 bases are a match to TRBD1. The CDR3 extends over 13 amino acids. V shed 7 bases, J shed 4 bases, and the junction held 5 bases outside the gene matches. CDR3 DNA sequence: TGTGCCAGCACCCAGGACAGGGCAGAGACCCAGTACTTC. Translation: CASTQDRAETQYF.

The chain has TRBV5-6 and TRBJ2-1, with 11 positions matching TRBD2. The germline V gene has CDR1 SGHDT and CDR2 YYEEEE. The V gene end was trimmed by 1 base and the J gene end by 7 bases; junction bases not matched to a gene: 7. The CDR3 has 16 amino acids. CDR3: CASSLRTSGSRNEQFF. The CDR3 DNA is TGTGCCAGCAGCTTGAGGACTAGCGGGTCTAGGAATGAGCAGTTCTTC.

This clone was picked up one time. CDR3 nucleotide sequence: TGTGCCAGCAGTGAAGGCGGAAGCTCCTACAATGAGCAGTTCTTC. This gives the protein CASSEGGSSYNEQFF. The chain recombines TRBV25-1 with TRBJ2-1; D is unresolved. This CDR3 comprises 15 residues. CDR1 and CDR2 (germline): MGHDK, SYGVNS. Trimming pared 2 bases from V and 0 bases from J, leaving 8 bases between.

The chain recombines TRBV4-2 with TRBJ2-3, with 7 bases matching TRBD2. Germline CDR1 is LGHNA and CDR2 is YNFKEQ. V lost 2 bases and J lost 4; bases outside the gene matches: 12. The CDR3 is 17 amino acids. The CDR3 spells CASSQMTGGSAPDTQYF. For the CDR3, the DNA is TGTGCCAGCAGCCAAATGACTGGCGGGAGCGCCCCAGATACGCAGTATTTT.

The V call is TRBV6-5, the J call TRBJ2-1; maybe TRBD2 (5 bases). The CDR3 runs to 16 residues. CDR1 and CDR2 (germline): MNHEY, SVGAGI. V was shortened by 2 bases and J by 1 base, with 12 bases between the two germline ends. CDR3 protein: CASSYRASSSYNEQFF. The CDR3, as DNA: TGTGCCAGCAGTTACCGGGCTAGCTCTTCCTACAATGAGCAGTTCTTC.

The V call is TRBV6-2 or TRBV6-3, the J call TRBJ2-7, with a tentative D call TRBD2 (6 bases). CDR3 length: 14 amino acids. V was cut by 2 bases and J by 2 bases, with 10 bases left in between. CDR1 is MNHEY and CDR2 is SVGEGT in the germline V gene. CDR3 residues: CASSYGGATYEQYF. CDR3 coding DNA: TGTGCCAGCAGTTACGGAGGGGCGACCTACGAGCAGTACTTC.

This rearrangement joins TRBV5-1 to TRBJ2-3; the D is unclear. This CDR3 is built from 15 residues. V was pared by 0 bases and J by 0 bases, with 8 bases between. Germline V gene sequence: CDR1 SGHRS, CDR2 YFSETQ. CDR3 bases: TGCGCCAGCAGCTTGGGAGGCTCTAGCACAGATACGCAGTATTTT. Its translation: CASSLGGSSTDTQYF.

The chain employs TRBV4-1 and TRBJ1-2; D gene ambiguous. The germline CDR1 and CDR2 sequences are MGHRA and YSYEKL. This CDR3 region has 15 residues. Between the trimmed V and J ends, which lost 1 base and 1 base, there was a span of 10 bases. The CDR3 DNA follows: TGCGCCAGCAGCCAAGTAGAGGGTGTTAACTATGGCTACACCTTC. This gives the protein CASSQVEGVNYGYTF.

The genes are TRBV7-9 and TRBJ2-1, with 8 bases fitting TRBD2. With V trimmed by 10 bases and J by 6 bases, 8 bases remained unmatched. There are 13 residues in the CDR3. In germline, CDR1 is SEHNR, CDR2 FQNEAQ (reference sequence). The CDR3 loop is CATPGGWVNEQFF. CDR3 nucleotide sequence: TGTGCCACCCCGGGAGGGTGGGTCAATGAGCAGTTCTTC.

The V and J genes are TRBV5-4 and TRBJ1-3, with TRBD1 matching 7 bases. The germline V gene encodes CDR1 SGHNT and CDR2 YYREEE (reference sequence). The V and J ends lost 4 bases and 3 bases, in that order; junction bases with no gene match: 13. The CDR3 contains 17 residues. In nucleotides, the CDR3 is TGTGCCAGCAGCATGGCCCCCGGGACAGCCATTGGAAACACCATATATTTT. Translated: CASSMAPGTAIGNTIYF.

This chain joins TRBV5-1 and TRBJ1-6; weak D call: TRBD1 (5 bases). Germline V gives CDR1 SGHRS, CDR2 YFSETQ. This CDR3 region has 15 residues. Trimming took off 4 bases at V and 8 bases at J, with 16 bases between the two ends. The CDR3 bases are TGCGCCAGCAGCGGGGGACTGCTGACCGATTCACCCCTCCACTTT. Translating gives CASSGGLLTDSPLHF.

The chain has TRBV5-1 and TRBJ1-2; no clear D gene. The CDR3 has 14 residues. Germline-derived CDR1 and CDR2 are SGHRS and YFSETQ. V dropped 4 bases and J dropped 4 bases, with 14 bases sitting between them. CDR3 loop: CASSPGGRSYGYTF. The CDR3, as DNA: TGCGCCAGCAGCCCGGGAGGCCGGAGCTATGGCTACACCTTC.

This chain links TRBV19 with TRBJ2-5; 7 bases fit TRBD2. J gave up 1 base and V 5 bases, and 4 bases lay outside the gene matches. Germline V gene sequence: CDR1 LNHDA, CDR2 SQIVND (reference sequence). CDR3 length: 14 residues. The CDR3 nucleotides read TGTGCCAGTAGTCCTTGGGGGGGCCAAGAGACCCAGTACTTC. Amino acid sequence: CASSPWGGQETQYF.

CDR3 coding DNA: TGTGCCAGCAGTCCCCCTGGACTAGCGGGAACTTCCGAGCAGTACTTC. Translated, it gives CASSPPGLAGTSEQYF. The chain uses TRBV6-2 or TRBV6-3 and TRBJ2-7; 12 bases are shared with TRBD2. V lost 5 bases to trimming and J lost 6 bases; unmatched junction nucleotides: 11. Germline-derived CDR1 and CDR2 are MNHEY and SVGEGT. The CDR3 is 16 amino acids.

Only one count was recorded for this clone. The chain combines TRBV7-6 with TRBJ2-5; maybe TRBD1 (7 bases). Germline lookup yields CDR1 SGHVS and CDR2 FNYEAQ. The CDR3 sequence is 14 residues long. The V end was cut by 5 bases, the J end by 1 base, with 11 bases between. In nucleotides, the CDR3 is TGTGCCAGCAGCGTTCAGGGGGGCCAAGAGACCCAGTACTTC. It specifies CASSVQGGQETQYF.

The chain combines TRBV28 with TRBJ1-6; D gene unclear. Germline CDR1 reads MDHEN; CDR2 reads SYDVKM. The CDR3 covers 13 residues. The germline V and J ends were trimmed by 7 bases and 7 bases, with 11 bases remaining between them. As DNA, the CDR3 is TGTGCCAGCAAGGCAGGCTCAAATTCACCCCTCCACTTT. Its protein product is CASKAGSNSPLHF.

This rearrangement joins TRBV20-1 to TRBJ1-2, with 7 positions matching TRBD1. Germline lookup yields CDR1 DFQATT and CDR2 SNEGSKA (reference sequence). There are 9 residues in the CDR3. The DNA of the CDR3 is TGCCAGGGGGACTATGGCTACACCTTC. It translates to CQGDYGYTF.

The chain uses TRBV7-9 and TRBJ2-1; 13 positions agree with TRBD2. This CDR3 is 15 amino acids long. Germline values: CDR1 SEHNR, CDR2 FQNEAQ (reference sequence). With V trimmed by 4 bases and J by 7 bases, 4 bases remained unmatched. CDR3 sequence: CASSSWTSGSNEQFF. CDR3 in DNA: TGTGCCAGCAGCTCTTGGACTAGCGGGAGTAATGAGCAGTTCTTC.

The genes are TRBV25-1 and TRBJ2-1; 9 bases map to TRBD1. V lost 3 bases and J lost 8; bases outside the gene matches: 8. Germline V gene data show CDR1 as MGHDK and CDR2 as SYGVNS. The length of the CDR3 is 15 residues. This CDR3 reads CASSDGTGIVDEQFF. CDR3 DNA sequence: TGTGCCAGCAGTGACGGGACAGGGATTGTAGATGAGCAGTTCTTC. Full variable domain (outside the CDR3, taken from reference TRBV25-1 and TRBJ2-1): EADIYQTPRYLVIGTGKKITLECSQTMGHDKMYWYQQDPGMELHLIHYSYGVNSTEKGDLSSESTVSRIRTEHFPLTLESARPSHTSQYLCASSDGTGIVDEQFFGPGTRLTVL.

J is TRBJ1-5 and V is TRBV5-4, with D possibly matching TRBD1 (5 bases). Trimming cost V 6 bases and J 2 bases, with 12 bases left between them. The CDR3 consists of 14 residues. The germline CDR1 and CDR2 sequences are SGHNT and YYREEE (reference sequence). CDR3 DNA sequence: TGTGCCAGCACCCGTTGGGGGGGCAATCAGCCCCAGCATTTT. As protein: CASTRWGGNQPQHF. The entire variable domain, with the rest obtained from reference TRBV5-4 and TRBJ1-5, is as follows: ETGVTQSPTHLIKTRGQQVTLRCSSQSGHNTVSWYQQALGQGPQFIFQYYREEENGRGNFPPRFSGLQFPNYSSELNVNALELDDSALYLCASTRWGGNQPQHFGDGTRLSIL.